This paragraph covers one T cell receptor beta chain sequence. The sample comes from a study of T cells after yellow fever vaccination. They built TCR cDNA with 5'RACE template switching, a step that put in a universal primer site and UMIs. TCRdb fed the 5' RACE reads into MiXCR, producing one record per CDR3 protein. Of approximately 580,000 distinct CDR3 sequences in the sample, roughly a sixth are singletons; the top ten hold approximately 15%. The CDR3 has 17 amino acids. The germline V gene has CDR1 SGHRS and CDR2 YFSETQ. The V and J ends lost 0 bases and 4 bases respectively, with 16 bases between them.

Sample: PBMCs, taken 4 to 6 days after the first yellow fever vaccination. The chain carries TRBV5-1 and TRBJ2-2; weak D call: TRBD1 (5 bases). This clonotype was sampled from a man aged 18 to 29 who received the YFV17D yellow fever vaccine. CDR3 coding DNA: TGCGCCAGCAGCTTGGCTGGGGCTGGTTTTGGCACCGGGGAGCTGTTTTTT. Translation gives CASSLAGAGFGTGELFF.